This record concerns one T cell receptor beta chain sequence. Its antigen is unidentified. Researchers took RNA transcripts and amplified TCR beta CDR3 regions from them. HTBI primers were employed in first-round RT-PCR, then a second-round multiplex PCR followed. TCRdb used MiXCR to reprocess the multiplex PCR reads, holding one entry per CDR3 protein. The sample holds roughly 700,000 distinct CDR3 sequences, approximately 40% seen once. Germline V lookup: CDR1 LNHNV, CDR2 YYDKDF (reference sequence). CDR3 length: 20 amino acids. V was shortened by 0 bases and J by 4 bases, with 27 bases between the two germline ends. This sample is drawn from a study of Graves' ophthalmopathy and Graves' hyperthyroidism. Looking at the study overall: Peripheral blood was gathered at first diagnosis, ahead of any treatment whatsoever. Study results and limitations: The model achieved 70.59% sensitivity and less than 75% specificity for ophthalmopathy progression. Blood also contained most of the expanded thyroid clonotypes above 0.001 frequency.

Moderate-to-severe activity, CAS ≥3, NOSPECS ≥4 and a duration under 3 months were seen in donors with ophthalmopathy. The rearrangement uses TRBV15 and TRBJ1-2; a possible D gene is TRBD1 (5 bases). Sequencing was done on a sample of peripheral blood. The clonotype comes from an adult man with Graves' ophthalmopathy. This chain's CDR3 is CATSRERPTPGQGVPYGYTF. CDR3 DNA sequence: TGTGCCACCAGCAGAGAACGCCCCACCCCAGGCCAGGGCGTCCCCTATGGCTACACCTTC.